Detailed here is one T cell receptor beta chain. The sample originates from a study of shared clonotypes between healthy human individuals. Clones were read by immunoSEQ multiplex PCR, and TCRdb kept only the in-frame ones, dropping some. The sample consists of approximately 480,000 clones, 75% to 80% of them appearing once. This TCR was sampled from a woman in her thirties or forties in good health. Some clones in this sample may be carry-over from other donors' samples. The sequencing input was PBMCs.

CDR3: CASSYGAGQGYEQYF. DNA of the CDR3: TGTGCCAGCAGCTATGGGGCCGGACAGGGCTACGAGCAGTACTTC. V usage is TRBV7-8 and J usage is TRBJ2-7; TRBD1 matches 8 bases. J lost 3 bases, V lost 4 bases, and 8 bases had no gene match. Germline assignment: CDR1 SGHVS and CDR2 FQNEAQ. This CDR3 has 15 amino acids. The full variable domain, completed using reference TRBV7-8 and TRBJ2-7, is GAGVSQSPRYKVAKRGQDVALRCDPISGHVSLFWYQQALGQGPEFLTYFQNEAQLDKSGLPSDRFFAERPEGSVSTLKIQRTQQEDSAVYLCASSYGAGQGYEQYFGPGTRLTVT.